The 25 T cell receptor beta chains presented below share a single source sample, sequenced in a study of shared clonotypes between healthy human individuals. Clones were sequenced by immunoSEQ multiplex PCR, and TCRdb holds only the in-frame ones, with some missing. Among approximately 2.5 million clones, 93% were seen once, and the ten largest hold 0.36%. What was sequenced was naive CD4+ T cells from PBMCs. Subset given: CD45RA+ positively selected. These receptors were taken from a man aged 18 to 30 in good health. Some clones in this sample may be carry-over from other donors' samples.

This chain connects TRBV11-2 to TRBJ2-5; 7 bases fit TRBD2. Per the germline V gene, CDR1 is SGHAT and CDR2 is FQNNGV. After removal of 1 base from V and 5 bases from J, the junction contained 10 bases not matched to a gene. The CDR3 runs 16 residues. The CDR3 region is CASSLGTSGTTETQYF. DNA for the CDR3: TGTGCCAGCAGCTTAGGAACGAGCGGGACGACGGAGACCCAGTACTTC. The full variable domain, rest sourced from reference TRBV11-2 and TRBJ2-5, is EAGVAQSPRYKIIEKRQSVAFWCNPISGHATLYWYQQILGQGPKLLIQFQNNGVVDDSQLPKDRFSAERLKGVDSTLKIQPAKLEDSAVYLCASSLGTSGTTETQYFGPGTRLLVL.

The chain uses TRBV28 and TRBJ1-1; D uncertain. Germline assignment: CDR1 MDHEN and CDR2 SYDVKM. V was trimmed by 5 bases and J by 0 bases, leaving 16 bases between them. The CDR3 is made up of 16 amino acids. Here the CDR3 reads CASSLDVGLMNTEAFF. DNA of the CDR3: TGTGCCAGCAGTCTGGACGTAGGGTTGATGAACACTGAAGCTTTCTTT.

J is TRBJ2-2 and V is TRBV5-1; unclear D gene. The germline V and J ends were trimmed by 1 base and 4 bases, with 5 bases remaining between them. The CDR3 has 13 residues. Germline V CDR1 and CDR2: SGHRS, YFSETQ. In DNA form, the CDR3 reads TGCGCCAGCAGCTTGATGATCACCGGGGAGCTGTTTTTT. This encodes CASSLMITGELFF.

The V gene is TRBV10-3, the J gene TRBJ2-3, with D perhaps matching TRBD1 (6 bases). Germline CDR1 reads ENHRY; CDR2 reads SYGVKD. Trimming took 10 bases from V and 0 from J, leaving 8 bases between them. CDR3 length equals 12 residues. CDR3 region: CASGQSTDTQYF. DNA of the CDR3: TGTGCCAGTGGACAGAGCACAGATACGCAGTATTTT.

Of note for this clone: The identical CDR3 is also encoded by other nucleotide sequences in the sample. The CDR3 sequence: CASSGTSGSYNEQFF. CDR3 sequence (DNA): TGTGCCAGCTCGGGGACTAGCGGCTCCTACAATGAGCAGTTCTTC. J is TRBJ2-1 and V is TRBV7-2; 11 bases fit TRBD2. The J segment lost 0 bases and the V segment lost 8 bases, leaving 3 bases of the junction unmatched. Germline assignment: CDR1 SGHTA and CDR2 FQGNSA. CDR3 size: 15 residues.

This chain joins TRBV18 and TRBJ2-1; perhaps D is TRBD1 or TRBD2 (5 bases each). Germline values: CDR1 KGHSH, CDR2 LQKENI. This CDR3 contains 15 residues. Trimming removed 4 bases at V and 8 bases at J, with 18 bases between. DNA for the CDR3: TGTGCCAGCTCACGAATTGACGGCCTGGGGGATGAGCAGTTCTTC. Translation gives CASSRIDGLGDEQFF.

The chain uses TRBV4-2 and TRBJ2-1; no clear D. The CDR3 is 13 residues long. Germline assignment: CDR1 LGHNA and CDR2 YNFKEQ. The V end was cut by 2 bases, the J end by 9 bases, with 11 bases between. This CDR3 is CASSQPPGVEQFF. For the CDR3, the DNA is TGTGCCAGCAGCCAACCTCCCGGCGTTGAGCAGTTCTTC.

The CDR3 loop is CAWNQPQHF. As DNA, the CDR3 is TGTGCCTGGAATCAGCCCCAGCATTTT. The chain recombines TRBV30 with TRBJ1-5; D unclear. Per germline, CDR1 GTSNPN and CDR2 SVGIG (reference sequence). With 4 bases removed from V and 5 bases from J, the gap between germline ends came to 0 bases. CDR3 length: 9 residues.

Comments on this clone: The identical CDR3 is also encoded by other nucleotide sequences in the sample. The chain has TRBV19 and TRBJ2-7, with TRBD2 matching 10 bases. The ends lost 6 bases at V and 0 bases at J; junction bases unmatched: 2. This CDR3 has 14 residues. Per the germline V gene, CDR1 is LNHDA and CDR2 is SQIVND (reference sequence). CDR3 loop: CASRPSGSSYEQYF. The CDR3 nucleotides read TGTGCCAGTAGGCCTAGCGGGAGCTCCTACGAGCAGTACTTC.

J is TRBJ2-7 and V is TRBV5-1; the D gene could be TRBD1 or TRBD2 (5 bases each). This CDR3 has 15 residues. Deletions cut 4 bases from V and 6 bases from J, with 20 bases between. Germline CDR1 and CDR2: SGHRS and YFSETQ. CDR3 DNA: TGCGCCAGCAGCGTCAACCGGGACGGATCGTCCGAGCAGTACTTC. This encodes CASSVNRDGSSEQYF.

The gene calls are TRBV29-1 and TRBJ1-4; weak D call: TRBD1 (6 bases). The CDR3 totals 14 residues. V lost 4 bases to trimming and J lost 6 bases, with 15 bases between them. Germline values: CDR1 SQVTM, CDR2 ANQGSEA. The DNA for the CDR3 is TGCAGCGTTGGGACAGACACAATTTATGAAAAACTGTTTTTT. Translating it yields CSVGTDTIYEKLFF.

The chain couples TRBV12-5 to TRBJ2-2, with a possible D match to TRBD1 (6 bases). This CDR3 contains 16 residues. Trimming removed 0 bases from V and 5 bases from J, with 13 bases in between. Germline V gives CDR1 LGHNT, CDR2 FRNRAP. The CDR3 protein is CASGLVLAGVTGELFF. The CDR3 DNA sequence: TGTGCTAGTGGTTTGGTGCTCGCAGGGGTAACCGGGGAGCTGTTTTTT.

This clone has just a few counts. CDR3 in amino acids: CASSKDGNQPQHF. DNA for the CDR3: TGTGCCAGCAGCAAGGACGGTAATCAGCCCCAGCATTTT. V gene TRBV7-9 combines with J gene TRBJ1-5, with D hard to call. Germline V gene lookup returns CDR1 SEHNR and CDR2 FQNEAQ (reference sequence). V was shortened by 5 bases and J by 4 bases, with 9 bases between the two germline ends. The CDR3 totals 13 residues.

The chain employs TRBV5-8 and TRBJ2-1; D gene ambiguous. Germline-derived CDR1 and CDR2 are SGHTS and YDEGEE. The V and J ends lost 2 bases and 8 bases respectively, with 8 bases between them. The CDR3 length is 12 residues. CDR3 DNA: TGTGCCAGCAGCTTTACTATGGATGAGCAGTTCTTC. This codes for CASSFTMDEQFF. The variable domain in full, with the rest retrieved from reference TRBV5-8 and TRBJ2-1, is EAGVTQSPTHLIKTRGQQATLRCSPISGHTSVYWYQQALGLGLQFLLWYDEGEERNRGNFPPRFSGRQFPNYSSELNVNALELEDSALYLCASSFTMDEQFFGPGTRLTVL.

The chain is built from TRBV7-2 and TRBJ2-5; TRBD1 or TRBD2 may be the D gene (6 bases each). The J call may not be correct, given that the DNA end is closer to TRBJ2-7. Germline CDR1 is SGHTA and CDR2 is FQGNSA. The CDR3 runs 15 residues. For the CDR3, the DNA is TGTGCCAGCAGCTCGAGGACAGTCGGGAGACACGAGCAGTACTTC. It specifies CASSSRTVGRHEQYF.

The chain is built from TRBV6-5 and TRBJ1-1; a weak D match, TRBD1 (6 bases). The V gene lost 4 bases and the J gene lost 3 bases, with 18 bases spanning the gap. The CDR3 length is 16 residues. CDR1 and CDR2 (germline): MNHEY, SVGAGI. The CDR3 DNA sequence: TGTGCCAGCAGTTTTCTCGGGGGGCGACGAGACACTGAAGCTTTCTTT. Protein sequence: CASSFLGGRRDTEAFF.

The gene calls are TRBV18 and TRBJ2-5; TRBD1 is a possible D gene (5 bases). This CDR3 is built from 15 residues. Trimming took off 2 bases at V and 1 base at J, with 11 bases between the two ends. CDR1 and CDR2 from the germline V gene are KGHSH and LQKENI. The CDR3 region has the DNA TGTGCCAGCTCACCAGGGGTGGGGCTCCAAGAGACCCAGTACTTC. Its protein product is CASSPGVGLQETQYF.

The V gene is TRBV10-3, the J gene TRBJ2-2, with 14 bases identical to TRBD2. The CDR3 consists of 15 residues. Losses at the gene ends were 8 bases for V and 5 bases for J; bases not matched to a gene: 4. Germline lookup yields CDR1 ENHRY and CDR2 SYGVKD. CDR3 in amino acids: CAILGTSGSTGELFF. The CDR3 coding sequence is TGTGCCATCCTCGGGACTAGCGGGAGTACCGGGGAGCTGTTTTTT.

A note on this clone: The sample carries other DNA sequences with the same CDR3. The chain links TRBV9 to TRBJ2-5; 7 bases agree with TRBD2. Per germline, CDR1 SGDLS and CDR2 YYNGEE. After removal of 2 bases from V and 2 bases from J, the junction contained 3 bases not matched to a gene. This CDR3 has 14 amino acids. The CDR3 nucleotides are TGTGCCAGCAGCGTCGGGACTACTCAAGAGACCCAGTACTTC. The encoded protein is CASSVGTTQETQYF.

Worth noting for this clone: Other DNA sequences in this sample translate to the same CDR3. The rearrangement uses TRBV10-3 and TRBJ2-7, with D perhaps assigned TRBD1 or TRBD2 (5 bases each). The CDR3 consists of 14 residues. The germline V gene has CDR1 ENHRY and CDR2 SYGVKD. Trimming took off 6 bases at V and 0 bases at J, with 12 bases between the two ends. For the CDR3, the DNA is TGTGCCATCAGCGGGACGTCCAGCTCCTACGAGCAGTACTTC. This gives the protein CAISGTSSSYEQYF.

The CDR3 DNA follows: TGTGCCAGCAGTTTCGGGGGTTGGGGCTATGGCTACACCTTC. Its protein is CASSFGGWGYGYTF. The rearrangement joins TRBV28 to TRBJ1-2; D may be TRBD1 (5 bases). Per the germline V gene, CDR1 is MDHEN and CDR2 is SYDVKM. The germline V and J ends were trimmed by 3 bases and 4 bases, with 12 bases remaining between them. This CDR3 spans 14 amino acids.

This clone was recorded once. J is TRBJ2-1 and V is TRBV7-3; TRBD2 matches at 7 bases. The germline CDR1 and CDR2 sequences are SGHTA and FQGTGA. The CDR3 covers 17 residues. Trimming removed 5 bases from V and 5 bases from J; junction bases left unmatched: 15. DNA for the CDR3: TGTGCCAGCAGCCCACGCAGGATTAGCGGGTCCCACAATGAGCAGTTCTTC. It translates to CASSPRRISGSHNEQFF. Complete variable domain (other parts from reference TRBV7-3 and TRBJ2-1): GAGVSQTPSNKVTEKGKYVELRCDPISGHTALYWYRQSLGQGPEFLIYFQGTGAADDSGLPNDRFFAVRPEGSVSTLKIQRTERGDSAVYLCASSPRRISGSHNEQFFGPGTRLTVL.

The chain recombines TRBV7-8 with TRBJ2-1, with no clear D. This CDR3 has 15 residues. Germline CDR1 is SGHVS and CDR2 is FQNEAQ. The V and J ends lost 2 bases and 3 bases respectively, with 11 bases between them. CDR3 DNA: TGTGCCAGCAGCTTATCGGCCGCCAACTACAATGAGCAGTTCTTC. Translated, it gives CASSLSAANYNEQFF.

The chain links TRBV29-1 to TRBJ1-1; the D is unclear. The CDR3 contains 12 residues. The germline CDR1 and CDR2 sequences are SQVTM and ANQGSEA. With 1 base removed from V and 5 bases from J, the gap between germline ends came to 8 bases. The CDR3, as DNA: TGCAGCGTTGAAGGAAAGAGAACTGAAGCTTTCTTT. Encoded protein: CSVEGKRTEAFF.

This chain connects TRBV5-1 to TRBJ1-2; TRBD1 aligns across 7 bases. The V and J ends lost 1 base and 8 bases, in that order; junction bases with no gene match: 5. The CDR3 contains 13 residues. The V gene's germline CDR1 is SGHRS and CDR2 YFSETQ. The CDR3 nucleotides are TGCGCCAGCAGCTTGACAGGGGTGAAGGGCTACACCTTC. Its translation: CASSLTGVKGYTF.